This T cell receptor (beta chain) was found in a study of spatial heterogeneity in lung cancer. The sample holds many counts of this clonotype. The antigen is unknown. Findings of the study overall: Counts of expanded alpha and beta TCRs within tumors tracked the tumor nonsynonymous mutation count.

TCRdb fed the 5' RACE reads into MiXCR, producing one record per CDR3 protein. The table has about 8,100 distinct CDR3 sequences, 5% to 6% seen once. Germline CDR1 reads SGHTA; CDR2 reads FQGTGA. With 5 bases clipped from V and 1 base from J, the junction kept 3 bases outside the gene matches. The CDR3 is 15 residues long. Time point of the sample: sample taken at primary tumor resection. The chain recombines TRBV7-3 with TRBJ2-5, with 11 positions matching TRBD2. Sequencing was performed on lung tumor tissue, taken at surgery. This clonotype was sampled from a male donor with early-stage non-small cell lung cancer. The CDR3 nucleotides are TGTGCCAGCAGCCTGGGGACTAGCGGCCAAGAGACCCAGTACTTC. Its protein product is CASSLGTSGQETQYF.